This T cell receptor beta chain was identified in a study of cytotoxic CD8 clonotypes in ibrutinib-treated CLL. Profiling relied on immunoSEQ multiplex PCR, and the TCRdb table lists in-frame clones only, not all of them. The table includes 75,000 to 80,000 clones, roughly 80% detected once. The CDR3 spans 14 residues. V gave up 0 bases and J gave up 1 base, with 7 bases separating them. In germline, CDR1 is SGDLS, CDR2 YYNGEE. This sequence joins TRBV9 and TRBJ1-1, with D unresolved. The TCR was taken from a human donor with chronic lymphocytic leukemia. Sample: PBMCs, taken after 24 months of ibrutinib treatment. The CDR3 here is CASSVVSGNTEAFF. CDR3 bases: TGTGCCAGCAGCGTAGTGTCAGGGAACACTGAAGCTTTCTTT. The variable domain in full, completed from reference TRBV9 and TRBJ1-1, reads DSGVTQTPKHLITATGQRVTLRCSPRSGDLSVYWYQQSLDQGLQFLIQYYNGEERAKGNILERFSAQQFPDLHSELNLSSLELGDSALYFCASSVVSGNTEAFFGQGTRLTVV.